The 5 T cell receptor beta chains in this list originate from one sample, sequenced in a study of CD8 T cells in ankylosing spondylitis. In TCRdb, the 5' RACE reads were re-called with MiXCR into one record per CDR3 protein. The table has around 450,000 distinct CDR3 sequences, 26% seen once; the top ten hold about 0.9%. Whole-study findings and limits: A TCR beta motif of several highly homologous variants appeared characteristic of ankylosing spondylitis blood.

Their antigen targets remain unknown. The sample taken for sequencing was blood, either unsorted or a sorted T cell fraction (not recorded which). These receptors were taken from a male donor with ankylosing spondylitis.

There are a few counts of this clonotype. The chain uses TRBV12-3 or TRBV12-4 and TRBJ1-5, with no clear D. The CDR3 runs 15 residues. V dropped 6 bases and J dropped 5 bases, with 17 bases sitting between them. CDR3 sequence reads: CASSPQLGAYQPQHF. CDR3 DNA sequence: TGTGCCAGCAGCCCTCAGCTGGGAGCTTATCAGCCCCAGCATTTT.

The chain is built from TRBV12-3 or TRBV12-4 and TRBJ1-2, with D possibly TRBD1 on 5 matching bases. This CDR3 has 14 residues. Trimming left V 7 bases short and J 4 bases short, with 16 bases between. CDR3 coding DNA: TGTGCCAGCACCATAAACCGGGACGGCTATGGCTACACCTTC. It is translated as CASTINRDGYGYTF.

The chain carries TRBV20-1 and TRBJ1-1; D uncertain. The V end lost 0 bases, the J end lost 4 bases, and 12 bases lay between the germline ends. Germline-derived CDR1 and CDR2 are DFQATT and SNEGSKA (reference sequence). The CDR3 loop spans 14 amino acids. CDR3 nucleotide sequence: TGCAGTGCTAGAGATGACGGGAAGGTCACTGAAGCTTTCTTT. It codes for CSARDDGKVTEAFF.

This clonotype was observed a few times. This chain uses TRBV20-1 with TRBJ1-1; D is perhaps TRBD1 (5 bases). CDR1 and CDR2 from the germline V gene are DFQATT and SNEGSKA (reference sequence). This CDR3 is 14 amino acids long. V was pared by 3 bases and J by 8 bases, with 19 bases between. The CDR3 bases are TGCAGTGCTAGGGGGGGGTTTTTTTCCTCCGAAGCTTTCTTT. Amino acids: CSARGGFFSSEAFF.

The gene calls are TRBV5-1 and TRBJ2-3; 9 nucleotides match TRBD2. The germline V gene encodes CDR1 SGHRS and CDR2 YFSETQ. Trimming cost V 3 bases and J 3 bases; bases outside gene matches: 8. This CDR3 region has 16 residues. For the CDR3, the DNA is TGCGCCAGCAGCTCGTTAGCGGGAGCCGCAACAGATACGCAGTATTTT. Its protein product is CASSSLAGAATDTQYF.